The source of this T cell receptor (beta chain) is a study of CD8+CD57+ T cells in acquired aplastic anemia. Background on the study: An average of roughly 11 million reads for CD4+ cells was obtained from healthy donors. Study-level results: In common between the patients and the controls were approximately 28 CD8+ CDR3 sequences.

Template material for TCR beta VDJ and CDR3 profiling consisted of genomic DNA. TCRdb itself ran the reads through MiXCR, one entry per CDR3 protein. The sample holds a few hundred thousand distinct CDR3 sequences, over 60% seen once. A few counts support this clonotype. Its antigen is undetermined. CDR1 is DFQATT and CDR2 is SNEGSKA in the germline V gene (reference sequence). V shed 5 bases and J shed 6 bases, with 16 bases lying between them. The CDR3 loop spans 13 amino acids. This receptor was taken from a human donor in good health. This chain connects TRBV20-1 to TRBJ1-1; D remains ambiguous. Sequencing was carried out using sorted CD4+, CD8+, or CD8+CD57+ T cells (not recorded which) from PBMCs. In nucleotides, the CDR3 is TGCAGTGCTCGAAGAGAGGGAATGCCTGAAGCTTTCTTT. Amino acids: CSARREGMPEAFF.